Listed here are 19 T cell receptor beta chains from one sample, sequenced in a study of CD8 T cells in Susac syndrome. Reverse transcription of about 0.5 to 1 ug RNA was carried out with random hexamers. TCRdb reanalysed the immunoSEQ multiplex PCR reads using MiXCR and keeps one entry per CDR3 protein. The sample records about 130,000 distinct CDR3 sequences, about 95% being singletons. Sequences were obtained from CD4+ T cells from PBMCs. The receptors come from a human donor in good health.

This chain links TRBV3-1 with TRBJ1-5; maybe TRBD1 (5 bases). Germline V lookup: CDR1 LGHDT, CDR2 YNNKEL (reference sequence). This CDR3 has 13 amino acids. V gave up 1 base and J gave up 5 bases, with 6 bases separating them. For the CDR3, the DNA is TGTGCCAGCAGCCAAGGGACACATCAGCCCCAGCATTTT. Protein product: CASSQGTHQPQHF.

This clonotype came up once. This chain joins TRBV20-1 and TRBJ2-2; tentative D call: TRBD2 (6 bases). This CDR3 contains 13 residues. The germline V gene has CDR1 DFQATT and CDR2 SNEGSKA (reference sequence). The V end lost 3 bases, the J end lost 2 bases, and 7 bases lay between the germline ends. The CDR3 DNA reads TGCAGTGCTAGGGAGGGTAACACCGGGGAGCTGTTTTTT. This encodes CSAREGNTGELFF.

The CDR3 DNA follows: TGCGCCAGCAGCTTGGCTAGTGCCCGTGATACGCAGTATTTT. This sequence encodes CASSLASARDTQYF. The genes are TRBV5-1 and TRBJ2-3, with D hard to call. The germline V gene encodes CDR1 SGHRS and CDR2 YFSETQ. The germline V and J ends were trimmed by 0 bases and 6 bases, with 11 bases remaining between them. This CDR3 region has 14 residues.

The chain carries TRBV2 and TRBJ2-3, with 10 bases fitting TRBD2. The CDR3 loop spans 14 amino acids. J lost 3 bases, V lost 6 bases, and 3 bases had no gene match. Germline assignment: CDR1 SNHLY and CDR2 FYNNEI. The DNA of the CDR3 is TGTGCCAGCAGAGTAGCGGGAGGAACAGATACGCAGTATTTT. Amino acid sequence: CASRVAGGTDTQYF.

This chain links TRBV2 with TRBJ2-3, with a tentative D call TRBD2 (6 bases). CDR3 size: 14 residues. Looked up from germline, CDR1 is SNHLY and CDR2 is FYNNEI. Trimming pared 3 bases from V and 6 bases from J, leaving 13 bases between. The CDR3 loop reads CASSDTGVRDTQYF. In nucleotides, the CDR3 is TGTGCCAGCAGTGACACGGGAGTGCGGGATACGCAGTATTTT.

V usage is TRBV20-1 and J usage is TRBJ2-3; no definite D call. The CDR3 extends over 13 amino acids. CDR1 and CDR2 from the germline V gene are DFQATT and SNEGSKA (reference sequence). V was shortened by 5 bases and J by 6 bases, with 15 bases between the two germline ends. The CDR3 sequence is CSAPNWQTDTQYF. As DNA, the CDR3 is TGCAGTGCTCCCAACTGGCAGACCGATACGCAGTATTTT.

The chain employs TRBV29-1 and TRBJ1-3, with TRBD1 as a possible D gene (6 bases). Germline loops: CDR1 SQVTM, CDR2 ANQGSEA. The CDR3 covers 13 residues. Trimming pared 7 bases from V and 0 bases from J, leaving 10 bases between. The CDR3 protein is CSAAGASGNTIYF. As DNA, the CDR3 is TGCAGCGCCGCGGGGGCCTCTGGAAACACCATATATTTT.

This clonotype was seen only once. The J gene is TRBJ2-7, the V gene TRBV5-4; D is ambiguous. This CDR3 region has 14 residues. V was trimmed by 2 bases and J by 0 bases, leaving 9 bases between them. Germline assignment: CDR1 SGHNT and CDR2 YYREEE (reference sequence). The CDR3, as DNA: TGTGCCAGCAGCTTCTCCCCGCCCTCCTACGAGCAGTACTTC. Its translation: CASSFSPPSYEQYF.

The chain carries TRBV2 and TRBJ2-5, with TRBD1 identical over 7 bases. There are 15 residues in the CDR3. Trimming cost V 6 bases and J 6 bases; bases outside gene matches: 13. Looked up from germline, CDR1 is SNHLY and CDR2 is FYNNEI. The DNA for the CDR3 is TGTGCCAGCAGAGCTGACAGGGCGGTAGCGAAGACCCAGTACTTC. Protein sequence: CASRADRAVAKTQYF.

The chain is built from TRBV29-1 and TRBJ1-4; D perhaps matches TRBD1 (6 bases). CDR1 is SQVTM, CDR2 ANQGSEA, per germline. The CDR3 has 14 residues. V gave up 6 bases and J gave up 7 bases, with 18 bases separating them. Here the CDR3 DNA reads TGCAGCGTCGTCCCCGCGGGACAAGGTGAAAAACTGTTTTTT. It encodes CSVVPAGQGEKLFF.

CDR3 protein: CSASPNRRVSSTDTQYF. The CDR3 nucleotides read TGCAGTGCTAGCCCGAATAGGAGGGTATCAAGCACAGATACGCAGTATTTT. The chain uses TRBV20-1 and TRBJ2-3, with D possibly matching TRBD2 (6 bases). V was clipped by 3 bases and J by 0 bases, with 19 bases between them. Germline V gives CDR1 DFQATT, CDR2 SNEGSKA (reference sequence). The length of the CDR3 is 17 residues.

The chain uses TRBV28 and TRBJ2-2, with 9 bases lining up with TRBD1. This CDR3 spans 17 amino acids. V shed 0 bases and J 6 bases; nucleotides not matched to a gene: 8. CDR1 MDHEN and CDR2 SYDVKM come from the germline V gene. The CDR3 loop is CASSLWSLGTGPGELFF. CDR3 DNA: TGTGCCAGCAGTTTATGGTCCCTCGGGACAGGGCCCGGGGAGCTGTTTTTT.

The chain joins TRBV5-1 to TRBJ2-7; TRBD2 matches 7 bases. CDR3 length: 14 amino acids. V dropped 3 bases and J dropped 4; count of bases not matched to a gene: 7. Germline CDR1 reads SGHRS; CDR2 reads YFSETQ. The DNA for the CDR3 is TGCGCCAGCAGCTCGCAGCGGGGTGCGTACGAGCAGTACTTC. Residues: CASSSQRGAYEQYF. Full variable domain (missing parts from reference TRBV5-1 and TRBJ2-7): KAGVTQTPRYLIKTRGQQVTLSCSPISGHRSVSWYQQTPGQGLQFLFEYFSETQRNKGNFPGRFSGRQFSNSRSEMNVSTLELGDSALYLCASSSQRGAYEQYFGPGTRLTVT.

This chain links TRBV9 with TRBJ2-3; unclear D gene. Trimming left V 0 bases short and J 0 bases short, with 8 bases between. Germline lookup yields CDR1 SGDLS and CDR2 YYNGEE. This CDR3 has 15 residues. DNA of the CDR3: TGTGCCAGCAGCGTAGGACTGGGTAGCACAGATACGCAGTATTTT. Translating gives CASSVGLGSTDTQYF.

The rearrangement joins TRBV2 to TRBJ2-5; D gene uncertain. Germline values: CDR1 SNHLY, CDR2 FYNNEI. This CDR3 region has 14 residues. V lost 7 bases and J lost 0, with 12 bases in between. This CDR3 reads CASTVKRYQETQYF. Written as DNA, the CDR3 is TGTGCCAGCACTGTTAAACGATACCAAGAGACCCAGTACTTC.

The gene calls are TRBV19 and TRBJ2-1; TRBD1 matches at 7 bases. CDR3 length equals 15 residues. Trimming took 7 bases from V and 5 from J; bases not matched to a gene: 11. CDR1 LNHDA and CDR2 SQIVND come from the germline V gene (reference sequence). The CDR3: CASKPGQVKNNEQFF. Written as DNA, the CDR3 is TGTGCCAGTAAACCCGGACAGGTCAAGAACAATGAGCAGTTCTTC.

The chain couples TRBV23-1 to TRBJ1-4; TRBD1 matches 8 bases. TRBV23-1 is assigned to the ORF class and has an uncertain function. Germline trimming cut 0 bases from V and 0 bases from J; bases unmatched to any gene: 9. The CDR3 consists of 19 residues. CDR3 in DNA: TGCGCCAGCAGTCAATCGAACAGGGGGTTATGCCCAACTAATGAAAAACTGTTTTTT. The encoded protein is CASSQSNRGLCPTNEKLFF.

The chain couples TRBV7-9 to TRBJ2-1, with D possibly called TRBD1 or TRBD2 (5 bases each). V lost 5 bases and J lost 10, with 15 bases in between. The CDR3 is 13 amino acids. Germline CDR1 and CDR2: SEHNR and FQNEAQ (reference sequence). This CDR3 reads CASSPVGVGEQFF. In DNA, the CDR3 is TGTGCCAGCAGCCCGGTGGGGGTAGGAGAGCAGTTCTTC.

The chain uses TRBV9 and TRBJ1-2; TRBD1 might be the D (6 bases). Per the germline V gene, CDR1 is SGDLS and CDR2 is YYNGEE. The CDR3 spans 15 residues. Trimming cost V 0 bases and J 0 bases, with 9 bases left between them. The CDR3 reads CASSVAAGANYGYTF. The CDR3 DNA reads TGTGCCAGCAGCGTAGCGGCAGGGGCTAACTATGGCTACACCTTC.